These 25 T cell receptor beta chains originate from one sample sequenced in a study of T-cell reconstitution after alpha-beta-depleted transplantation in children. Using unique molecular identifiers, the investigators prepared the TCRbeta library. In TCRdb, the PCR reads were re-called with MiXCR into one record per CDR3 protein. This repertoire shows about 400,000 distinct CDR3 sequences, 20% found once; its top ten account for less than 4.5%. Source: PBMCs from the stem cell graft donor, taken from the stem cell graft. The source is a human donor who donated a stem cell graft to a child with acute myeloid leukemia.

The V and J genes are TRBV15 and TRBJ2-2; D is possibly TRBD1 (6 bases). CDR3 size: 15 residues. Trimming took off 0 bases at V and 4 bases at J, with 9 bases between the two ends. The germline gives CDR1 LNHNV, CDR2 YYDKDF (reference sequence). The CDR3, as DNA: TGTGCCACCAGCAGAGACAACAGGGCCACCGGGGAGCTGTTTTTT. This codes for CATSRDNRATGELFF.

This clonotype was counted ten times or more. V usage is TRBV30 and J usage is TRBJ1-5; 7 nucleotides match TRBD1. The trim removed 5 bases at V and 3 bases at J, leaving 4 bases unmatched. This CDR3 has 13 amino acids. Germline CDR1 GTSNPN, CDR2 SVGIG (reference sequence). The CDR3 region has the DNA TGTGCCTGGGCGACAGGGTTCAATCAGCCCCAGCATTTT. Its protein product is CAWATGFNQPQHF.

This clonotype was seen only a few times. The chain has TRBV10-3 and TRBJ2-2, with a possible D match to TRBD2 (5 bases). V was shortened by 6 bases and J by 3 bases, with 5 bases between the two germline ends. Germline-derived CDR1 and CDR2 are ENHRY and SYGVKD. This CDR3 region has 12 residues. The CDR3 protein is CAISGDTGELFF. The CDR3 nucleotides read TGTGCCATCAGCGGGGACACCGGGGAGCTGTTTTTT.

This clonotype appeared many times. DNA for the CDR3: TGCAGTGCCCTAGGATACAATGAGCAGTTCTTC. This gives the protein CSALGYNEQFF. The chain couples TRBV20-1 to TRBJ2-1; D remains ambiguous. CDR1 is DFQATT and CDR2 is SNEGSKA in the germline V gene (reference sequence). The CDR3 is 11 amino acids. V gave up 6 bases and J gave up 4 bases, with 7 bases separating them.

This rearrangement joins TRBV7-6 to TRBJ2-1; possible D gene TRBD2, 6 bases. The length of the CDR3 is 15 residues. Trimming removed 2 bases from V and 7 bases from J, with 15 bases in between. Germline CDR1 and CDR2: SGHVS and FNYEAQ. The CDR3 coding sequence is TGTGCCAGCAGCTTAATGGGACTGGATCAAAATGAGCAGTTCTTC. It specifies CASSLMGLDQNEQFF.

J is TRBJ1-5 and V is TRBV20-1, with D possibly being TRBD1 (5 bases). Trimming removed 5 bases at V and 11 bases at J, with 19 bases between. CDR3 size: 13 residues. The germline gives CDR1 DFQATT, CDR2 SNEGSKA (reference sequence). CDR3: CSAPWGDLLAQHF. CDR3 in DNA: TGCAGTGCTCCCTGGGGGGATCTTCTGGCCCAGCATTTT.

This chain links TRBV12-3 or TRBV12-4 with TRBJ2-2, with TRBD2 matching 12 bases. The CDR3 loop spans 20 amino acids. The ends lost 8 bases at V and 3 bases at J; junction bases unmatched: 19. This CDR3 is CASGGNEDETSGSYTGELFF. In DNA, the CDR3 is TGTGCCAGCGGGGGGAACGAGGATGAGACTAGCGGGAGTTACACCGGGGAGCTGTTTTTT.

This clonotype has at least ten counts. The rearrangement links TRBV12-3 or TRBV12-4 to TRBJ2-1, with 7 nucleotides matching TRBD2. This CDR3 is 16 amino acids long. V trimming: 5 bases; J trimming: 0 bases; junction bases outside the gene matches: 7. DNA for the CDR3: TGTGCCAGCAGTGCTAGCGGAGGCAGCTCCTACAATGAGCAGTTCTTC. It specifies CASSASGGSSYNEQFF.

A few counts support this clonotype. The chain is built from TRBV24-1 and TRBJ2-2; tentative D call: TRBD2 (5 bases). The CDR3 sequence is 17 residues long. The V end was cut by 5 bases, the J end by 0 bases, with 15 bases between. In germline, CDR1 is KGHDR, CDR2 SFDVKD. CDR3: CATSVREGKTNTGELFF. The CDR3 DNA reads TGTGCCACCAGTGTCCGGGAAGGGAAAACGAACACCGGGGAGCTGTTTTTT.

This clonotype showed up many times. The chain carries TRBV20-1 and TRBJ2-7; D gene ambiguous. The CDR3 contains 11 residues. V lost 1 base to trimming and J lost 3 bases, with 4 bases between them. Looked up from germline, CDR1 is DFQATT and CDR2 is SNEGSKA (reference sequence). This chain's CDR3 is CSARASYEQYF. The CDR3 DNA is TGCAGTGCTAGAGCGAGCTACGAGCAGTACTTC.

This clonotype has at least ten counts. The V call is TRBV19, the J call TRBJ2-7; no clear D. The germline V gene encodes CDR1 LNHDA and CDR2 SQIVND (reference sequence). Between the trimmed V and J ends, which lost 5 bases and 3 bases, there was a span of 11 bases. The length of the CDR3 is 13 residues. The CDR3 nucleotides are TGTGCCAGTAGTGACCGATCCTACTACGAGCAGTACTTC. This codes for CASSDRSYYEQYF.

The chain couples TRBV7-9 to TRBJ2-1, with D hard to call. Germline assignment: CDR1 SEHNR and CDR2 FQNEAQ (reference sequence). The CDR3 is made up of 15 amino acids. V was trimmed by 1 base and J by 0 bases, leaving 7 bases between them. The CDR3: CASSLGLLSYNEQFF. The CDR3 region has the DNA TGTGCCAGCAGCTTAGGACTCCTCTCCTACAATGAGCAGTTCTTC.

In its sample, this clonotype was seen a few times. The J gene is TRBJ1-5, the V gene TRBV6-1, with 11 positions matching TRBD1. The germline CDR1 and CDR2 sequences are MNHNS and SASEGT. V lost 8 bases to trimming and J lost 5 bases; unmatched junction nucleotides: 8. This CDR3 spans 15 amino acids. CDR3 loop: CASGTPGQGDQPQHF. In nucleotides, the CDR3 is TGTGCCAGCGGGACCCCGGGACAGGGGGATCAGCCCCAGCATTTT.

This clonotype was seen at least ten times. The genes are TRBV20-1 and TRBJ2-7; TRBD1 matches 8 bases. The ends lost 5 bases at V and 3 bases at J; junction bases unmatched: 6. Germline CDR1 DFQATT, CDR2 SNEGSKA (reference sequence). This CDR3 comprises 13 residues. The CDR3 region is CSAPQGAHYEQYF. The CDR3 coding sequence is TGCAGTGCTCCGCAGGGGGCGCACTACGAGCAGTACTTC.

This clonotype was observed a few times. The V and J genes are TRBV2 and TRBJ2-5, with TRBD1 identical over 10 bases. This CDR3 contains 14 residues. CDR1 is SNHLY and CDR2 is FYNNEI in the germline V gene. V lost 6 bases to trimming and J lost 5 bases; unmatched junction nucleotides: 6. CDR3 residues: CASRAGTGEETQYF. DNA for the CDR3: TGTGCCAGCAGGGCCGGGACAGGGGAGGAGACCCAGTACTTC.

The CDR3 DNA reads TGTGCTAGTGGTTCCCAGAATAGTGGGGAGCTGTTTTTT. Translation: CASGSQNSGELFF. The rearrangement uses TRBV12-5 and TRBJ2-2; D is unresolved. Germline CDR1 reads LGHNT; CDR2 reads FRNRAP. The CDR3 is 13 residues long. Trimming pared 4 bases from V and 8 bases from J, leaving 11 bases between. Full variable domain (missing parts from reference TRBV12-5 and TRBJ2-2): DARVTQTPRHKVTEMGQEVTMRCQPILGHNTVFWYRQTMMQGLELLAYFRNRAPLDDSGMPKDRFSAEMPDATLATLKIQPSEPRDSAVYFCASGSQNSGELFFGEGSRLTVL.

This clonotype was detected ten times or more. The chain joins TRBV20-1 to TRBJ2-7; weak D call: TRBD1 (6 bases). V gave up 3 bases and J gave up 6 bases, with 15 bases separating them. This CDR3 has 13 residues. The germline V gene encodes CDR1 DFQATT and CDR2 SNEGSKA (reference sequence). The DNA of the CDR3 is TGCAGTGCTAGGTATACAGGGAATAGCGAGCAGTACTTC. It translates to CSARYTGNSEQYF.

This chain uses TRBV20-1 with TRBJ2-5; D might be TRBD1 (6 bases). Trimming cost V 0 bases and J 0 bases, with 17 bases left between them. This CDR3 has 17 residues. The germline gives CDR1 DFQATT, CDR2 SNEGSKA (reference sequence). CDR3 in amino acids: CSARDLAGTLYQETQYF. The CDR3 nucleotides read TGCAGTGCTAGAGACCTAGCCGGGACACTGTACCAAGAGACCCAGTACTTC.

This clonotype was seen a handful of times. The V gene is TRBV7-2, the J gene TRBJ2-1; D perhaps matches TRBD2 (5 bases). CDR1 and CDR2 from the germline V gene are SGHTA and FQGNSA. The CDR3 contains 12 residues. Trimming removed 5 bases from V and 13 bases from J, with 15 bases in between. Here the CDR3 DNA reads TGTGCCAGCAGCCTTCGACGGGGTGGCCAGTTCTTC. Its protein product is CASSLRRGGQFF.

This clonotype was found many times. The chain uses TRBV25-1 and TRBJ2-1; D is ambiguous. Germline loops: CDR1 MGHDK, CDR2 SYGVNS. The CDR3 runs 10 residues. V was shortened by 6 bases and J by 8 bases, with 5 bases between the two germline ends. The CDR3 DNA sequence: TGTGCCAGCAGAGAGGATGAGCAGTTCTTC. Residues: CASREDEQFF.

This clonotype was counted a few times. The chain joins TRBV28 to TRBJ2-7; D gene unclear. The germline V gene has CDR1 MDHEN and CDR2 SYDVKM. Between the trimmed V and J ends, which lost 5 bases and 1 base, there was a span of 12 bases. The CDR3 runs to 14 residues. This chain's CDR3 is CASSPGWVSYEQYF. The CDR3 bases are TGTGCCAGCAGTCCCGGATGGGTGTCCTACGAGCAGTACTTC.

This clonotype was counted only a few times. This chain joins TRBV29-1 and TRBJ2-5, with TRBD2 matching over 8 bases. Germline trimming cut 7 bases from V and 5 bases from J; bases unmatched to any gene: 12. The CDR3 length is 14 residues. The germline V gene encodes CDR1 SQVTM and CDR2 ANQGSEA. The CDR3 bases are TGCAGCGGCTCGGGAGGGGCAGAAGTGGAGACCCAGTACTTC. Translation: CSGSGGAEVETQYF.

The V call is TRBV12-3 or TRBV12-4, the J call TRBJ1-1; tentatively, D is TRBD1 (5 bases). The CDR3 is 15 amino acids. V was clipped by 7 bases and J by 1 base, with 16 bases between them. Written as DNA, the CDR3 is TGTGCCAGCACTACTCCCTCAGGGCAGAACACTGAAGCTTTCTTT. This codes for CASTTPSGQNTEAFF.

The J gene is TRBJ2-7, the V gene TRBV6-5; no reliable D call. CDR3 length: 12 amino acids. Per germline, CDR1 MNHEY and CDR2 SVGAGI. V lost 9 bases and J 3 bases, leaving 12 bases between the germline ends. The CDR3 here is CASSPNNYEQYF. Here the CDR3 DNA reads TGTGCCAGTAGTCCAAACAACTACGAGCAGTACTTC.

Worth noting for this clonotype: An end of the junction does not agree with germline; a read error may underlie this. The chain is built from TRBV2 and TRBJ2-5, with D unresolved. In germline, CDR1 is SNHLY, CDR2 FYNNEI. CDR3 length: 8 amino acids. This chain's CDR3 is CASEGRVF. For the CDR3, the DNA is TGTGCCAGCGAAGGTCGCGTGTTC.